This T cell receptor (beta chain) was identified in a study of cytomegalovirus exposure and HLA in healthy donors. Overall study results and limits: A few V segments could not be told apart, such as TRBV6-2 and TRBV6-3, and were left out. In an earlier analysis, in around 590 donors, most V segments appeared productive either ~87% or ~30% of the time.

Concerning this clone itself: Its antigen is undetermined.

In the PCR, 60 Vbeta and 13 Jbeta primers were used. TCRdb's copy holds only in-frame clones and misses some; the assay was immunoSEQ multiplex PCR. The sample shows approximately 100,000 clones, 78% of them seen only once. The V gene lost 2 bases and the J gene lost 4 bases, with 14 bases spanning the gap. Germline V gene data show CDR1 as KGHSH and CDR2 as LQKENI. The CDR3 covers 16 residues. Sequences were obtained from PBMCs. The receptor comes from a woman aged 40 to 49 in good health and CMV-seropositive. The chain employs TRBV18 and TRBJ2-2; D possibly corresponds to TRBD1 (6 bases). In DNA, the CDR3 is TGTGCCAGCTCACCAGCGGTCAGGGGCCTCACCGGGGAGCTGTTTTTT. Translated, it gives CASSPAVRGLTGELFF.